This T cell receptor beta chain was captured by sequencing in a study of blood T cell repertoires in COVID-19. Study in general: From the United States, Italy and Spain came samples of acute and convalescent COVID-19.

Produced via immunoSEQ multiplex PCR; TCRdb's table is partial and in-frame only. The table records about 97,000 clones, approximately 87% of them present only once. From germline, CDR1 is SGHRS and CDR2 YFSETQ. The CDR3 totals 15 residues. The V and J ends lost 0 bases and 4 bases, in that order; junction bases with no gene match: 4. The chain is built from TRBV5-1 and TRBJ2-1, with 7 bases lining up with TRBD2. This TCR was sampled from a young woman with acute or convalescent COVID-19. Sequencing was performed on peripheral blood. The CDR3 loop reads CASSLVASGYNEQFF. The CDR3 DNA is TGCGCCAGCAGCTTGGTGGCTAGCGGATACAATGAGCAGTTCTTC.